Listed below are T cell receptor beta chains from one sample, sequenced in a study of T cell repertoires in cytomegalovirus infection. TCRdb itself ran the reads through MiXCR, one entry per CDR3 protein. The profile shows roughly 310,000 distinct CDR3 sequences, just under 30% of them singletons. For these receptors, no antigen is known. This specimen consisted of cultured PBMCs, obtained from culture after CMV antigen stimulation. These receptors originate from a human donor in good health (CMV status not recorded). Some clones in this sample may be carry-over from other donors' samples. Each CDR3 is given with its conserved first and last residue. The D gene is left open where the match is weak. Only some rows state a clone size, as once, few, many or a class for expanded clones.

v_call	d_call	j_call	clone_size	cdr3_length	cdr3_aa	cdr3_nt
TRBV6-6	TRBD1	TRBJ2-6	few	17	CASITDRVYTGANVLTF	TGTGCCAGCATTACGGACAGGGTATACACTGGGGCCAACGTCCTGACTTTC
TRBV7-4	NA	TRBJ1-3	NA	14	CASSPPRSGNTIYF	TGTGCCAGCAGCCCCCCGCGCTCTGGAAACACCATATATTTT
TRBV6-6	NA	TRBJ1-5	NA	17	CASSYSVGAGSNQPQHF	TGTGCCAGCAGTTACTCGGTGGGGGCTGGTAGCAATCAGCCCCAGCATTTT
TRBV5-5	TRBD2	TRBJ2-1	NA	13	CASSPRAGDEQFF	TGTGCCAGCAGCCCGAGAGCGGGAGATGAGCAGTTCTTC
TRBV20-1	NA	TRBJ1-6	few	14	CSAGTALANSPLHF	TGCAGTGCCGGGACCGCCCTAGCGAATTCACCCCTCCACTTT
TRBV7-2	TRBD2	TRBJ2-7	NA	19	CASSLVHSLAGDRSYEQYF	TGTGCCAGCAGCTTGGTTCATTCACTAGCGGGAGATCGATCCTACGAGCAGTACTTC
TRBV7-2	TRBD1	TRBJ2-7	NA	15	CASSLETGTTYEQYF	TGTGCCAGCAGCTTAGAGACAGGGACCACCTACGAGCAGTACTTC
TRBV28	NA	TRBJ2-5	few	17	CASSSPSSTQGRGTQYF	TGTGCCAGCAGTTCCCCATCCTCCACACAGGGCAGGGGGACCCAGTACTTC
TRBV19	NA	TRBJ1-4	few	12	CASSPGPEKLFF	TGTGCCAGTAGTCCGGGACCTGAAAAACTGTTTTTT
TRBV20-1	TRBD2	TRBJ2-1	NA	16	CSARLSGTSGENEQFF	TGCAGTGCTAGATTGAGCGGGACTAGCGGGGAGAATGAGCAGTTCTTC
TRBV6-1	NA	TRBJ1-5	few	15	CASSTYMGGRQPQHF	TGTGCCAGCAGTACCTATATGGGGGGCCGACAGCCCCAGCATTTT
TRBV4-1	TRBD2	TRBJ2-7	NA	17	CASSQDPRRAGGREQYF	TGCGCCAGCAGCCAAGATCCGCGGCGGGCGGGAGGGCGAGAGCAGTACTTC
TRBV2	TRBD1	TRBJ2-2	NA	14	CASSLTGGYGELFF	TGTGCCAGCAGTCTTACAGGGGGCTACGGGGAGCTGTTTTTT
TRBV6-1	NA	TRBJ2-3	NA	16	CASSYTPTQGRDTQYF	TGTGCCAGCAGTTACACGCCCACCCAAGGGAGAGATACGCAGTATTTT
TRBV20-1	TRBD1	TRBJ2-7	NA	11	CSAGDRDEQYF	TGCAGTGCTGGGGACAGGGACGAGCAGTACTTC
TRBV18	TRBD1	TRBJ2-7	few	14	CASSPGTGGSEQYF	TGTGCCAGCTCACCCGGGACAGGGGGTAGTGAGCAGTACTTC
TRBV12-3/TRBV12-4	NA	TRBJ2-2	NA	12	CASIIPRGELFF	TGTGCCAGCATAATTCCCCGAGGGGAGCTGTTTTTT
TRBV7-9	NA	TRBJ1-2	NA	15	CASSLVLGGGYGYTF	TGTGCCAGCAGCTTAGTTCTCGGAGGGGGCTATGGCTACACCTTC
TRBV20-1	NA	TRBJ1-5	NA	12	CSARADRRPQHF	TGCAGTGCTAGAGCCGACAGACGGCCCCAGCATTTT
TRBV20-1	NA	TRBJ2-7	NA	14	CSASGGRGRNEQYF	TGCAGTGCTAGCGGCGGCAGGGGAAGGAACGAGCAGTACTTC
TRBV20-1	NA	TRBJ2-7	few	13	CSARASGTGEQYF	TGCAGTGCTAGAGCTAGCGGGACAGGCGAGCAGTACTTC
TRBV7-3	NA	TRBJ2-2	NA	12	CASSPQTGELFF	TGTGCCAGCAGCCCCCAAACCGGGGAGCTGTTTTTT
TRBV6-6	NA	TRBJ2-7	NA	14	CASSFSEGAYEQYF	TGTGCCAGCAGTTTCAGTGAGGGGGCCTACGAGCAGTACTTC
TRBV7-2	TRBD2	TRBJ2-7	NA	14	CASVLAGESYEQYF	TGTGCCAGCGTTCTAGCGGGAGAAAGTTACGAGCAGTACTTC
TRBV27	NA	TRBJ2-7	NA	15	CASSLTGPGTYEQYF	TGTGCCAGCAGTCTCACCGGCCCAGGAACCTACGAGCAGTACTTC
TRBV5-1	TRBD1	TRBJ2-7	few	12	CASSVGTAEQYF	TGCGCCAGCAGCGTCGGGACAGCCGAGCAGTACTTC
TRBV20-1	TRBD1	TRBJ1-5	NA	16	CSAEPPRLTGSQPQHF	TGCAGTGCTGAACCCCCCAGGCTGACAGGGTCTCAGCCCCAGCATTTT
TRBV5-4	TRBD2	TRBJ2-3	few	16	CASSLGIAGVGDTQYF	TGTGCCAGCAGCTTGGGGATAGCGGGGGTAGGAGATACGCAGTATTTT